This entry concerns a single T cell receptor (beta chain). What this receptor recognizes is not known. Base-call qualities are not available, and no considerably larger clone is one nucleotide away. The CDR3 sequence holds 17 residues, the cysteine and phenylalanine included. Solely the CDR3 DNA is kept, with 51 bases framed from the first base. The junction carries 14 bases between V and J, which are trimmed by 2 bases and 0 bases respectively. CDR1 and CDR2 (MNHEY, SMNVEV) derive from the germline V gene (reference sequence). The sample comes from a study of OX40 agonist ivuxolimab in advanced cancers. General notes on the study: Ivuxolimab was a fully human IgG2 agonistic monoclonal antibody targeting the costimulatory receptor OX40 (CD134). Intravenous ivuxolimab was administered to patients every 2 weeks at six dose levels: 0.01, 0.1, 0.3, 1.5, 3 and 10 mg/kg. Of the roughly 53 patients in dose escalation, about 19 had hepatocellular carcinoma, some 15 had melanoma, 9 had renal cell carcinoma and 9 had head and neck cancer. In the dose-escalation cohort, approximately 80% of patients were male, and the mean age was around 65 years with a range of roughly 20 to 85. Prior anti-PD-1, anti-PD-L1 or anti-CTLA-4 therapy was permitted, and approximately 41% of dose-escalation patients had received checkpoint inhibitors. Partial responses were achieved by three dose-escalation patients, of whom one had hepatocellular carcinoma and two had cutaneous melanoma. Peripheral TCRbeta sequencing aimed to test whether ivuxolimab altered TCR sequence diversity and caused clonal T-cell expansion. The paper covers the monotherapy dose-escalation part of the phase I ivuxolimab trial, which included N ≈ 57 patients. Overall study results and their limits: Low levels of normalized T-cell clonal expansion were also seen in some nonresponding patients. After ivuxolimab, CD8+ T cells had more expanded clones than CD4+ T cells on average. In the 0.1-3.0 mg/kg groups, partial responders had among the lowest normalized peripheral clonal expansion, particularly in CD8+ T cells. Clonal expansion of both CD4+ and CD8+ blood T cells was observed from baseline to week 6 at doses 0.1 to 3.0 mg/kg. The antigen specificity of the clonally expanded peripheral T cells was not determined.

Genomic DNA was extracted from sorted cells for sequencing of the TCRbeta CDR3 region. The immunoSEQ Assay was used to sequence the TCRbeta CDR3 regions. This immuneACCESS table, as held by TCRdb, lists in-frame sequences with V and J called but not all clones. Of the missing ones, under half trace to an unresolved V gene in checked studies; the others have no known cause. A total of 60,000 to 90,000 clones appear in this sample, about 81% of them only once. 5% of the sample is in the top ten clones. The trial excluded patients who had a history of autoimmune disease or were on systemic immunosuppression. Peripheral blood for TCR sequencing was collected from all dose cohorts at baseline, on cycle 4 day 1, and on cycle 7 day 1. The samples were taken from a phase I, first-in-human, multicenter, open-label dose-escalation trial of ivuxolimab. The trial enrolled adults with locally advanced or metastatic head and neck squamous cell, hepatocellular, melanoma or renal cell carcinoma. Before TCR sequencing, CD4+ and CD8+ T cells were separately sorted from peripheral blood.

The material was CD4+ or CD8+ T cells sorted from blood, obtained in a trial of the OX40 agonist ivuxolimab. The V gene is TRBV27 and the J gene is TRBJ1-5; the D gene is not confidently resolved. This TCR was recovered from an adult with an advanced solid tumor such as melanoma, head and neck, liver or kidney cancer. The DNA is TGTGCCAGCAGTTTAAGGTTTTCCACCTTTAGCAATCAGCCCCAGCATTTT. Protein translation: CASSLRFSTFSNQPQHF.